This T cell receptor (beta chain) was sequenced in a study of cytomegalovirus exposure and HLA in healthy donors (dated by TCRdb to 2015 to 2018). Notes on the research overall: According to a later analysis, the roughly 120 validation repertoires were produced on the same platform as the 700 or so repertoires of the first cohort. Besides the first cohort of more than 650 subjects, a separate validation cohort made up of 120 different subjects was used. The study aimed to test whether signatures of past pathogen exposure could be identified by cataloging public T cell receptors. To predict cytomegalovirus infection status, the study combined high-throughput TCR immunosequencing, statistical association of individual TCRs with disease status, and machine learning. General study outcomes and caveats: According to the authors, the approach could potentially be generalized to other disease states and immunological phenotypes. The study listed 150 to 200 TCR beta chains as associated with cytomegalovirus. Three of the identified cytomegalovirus-associated TCR beta chains were confirmed in vitro to be specific for cytomegalovirus antigens. Most TCR sequences were seen in very few donors, while some public TCRs were found in many individuals. The classifier was reported to diagnose cytomegalovirus status with high specificity and sensitivity in both the original and validation cohorts. The validation cohort had no HLA typing available for a later analysis, so co-occurrence within that cohort was assessed over all 130 or so repertoires. In a later analysis, TCRs clustered in the first cohort were found to also tend to co-occur in the 120 validation repertoires, with roughly 93% of cluster scores above 0.

Donors formed part of the validation cohort, which comprised 120 or so subjects and was distinct from the first cohort of roughly 600 subjects. Points on this clone: The antigen it recognizes is unknown. Per-nucleotide qualities are absent, and no much larger clonotype sits a single base away.

Library preparation was by the immunoSEQ multiplex PCR assay. The authors' pipeline ran thus. To diagnose cytomegalovirus status from the catalog of TCR beta chain sequences, a statistical classification framework was built. TCRdb retrieved this table from immuneACCESS and kept in-frame rearrangements only. Not all clones are present; in checked studies, unresolved V genes account for under half, and no reason is known for the remainder. The V and J calls and clone size come from that table; D and trimming were worked out from the DNA. This sample is represented by some 150,000 clones; about 91% of them were singletons. The top ten clonotypes cover 4.5% of the sample. The TCR was taken from a young man in good health and CMV-seropositive. The source material was PBMCs.

The CDR3: CASSNNLAGVGNEQFF. The nucleotide sequence is given as TGTGCCAGCAGCAACAACCTAGCGGGAGTAGGCAATGAGCAGTTCTTC. In this chain, TRBV5-6 is recombined with TRBJ2-1, with TRBD2 identical over 10 junction bases. Looking up the germline V gene yields CDR1 SGHDT and CDR2 YYEEEE. Trimmed from V: 4 bases; trimmed from J: 6 bases; junction bases lacking a gene match: 10. The CDR3 spans 16 residues, from the cysteine through the phenylalanine. Kept here is only the CDR3 DNA, which spans 48 bases and is read in frame from base 1.